This T cell receptor beta chain comes out of a study of blood T cell repertoires in COVID-19. Profiled with immunoSEQ multiplex PCR; TCRdb holds only in-frame clones, not every one. The sample includes over 80,000 clones, approximately 86% of them seen just once. The germline V gene has CDR1 LNHDA and CDR2 SQIVND (reference sequence). V shed 10 bases and J shed 4 bases, with 17 bases lying between them. CDR3 length: 14 amino acids. The rearrangement uses TRBV19 and TRBJ1-3; D not resolved. This clonotype was sampled from an elderly man with active or convalescent COVID-19. Input material: peripheral blood. CDR3: CATTVEITGNTIYF. The CDR3, as DNA: TGTGCCACCACGGTGGAGATTACGGGAAACACCATATATTTT. The full variable domain, rest sourced from reference TRBV19 and TRBJ1-3, is DGGITQSPKYLFRKEGQNVTLSCEQNLNHDAMYWYRQDPGQGLRLIYYSQIVNDFQKGDIAEGYSVSREKKESFPLTVTSAQKNPTAFYLCATTVEITGNTIYFGEGSWLTVV.